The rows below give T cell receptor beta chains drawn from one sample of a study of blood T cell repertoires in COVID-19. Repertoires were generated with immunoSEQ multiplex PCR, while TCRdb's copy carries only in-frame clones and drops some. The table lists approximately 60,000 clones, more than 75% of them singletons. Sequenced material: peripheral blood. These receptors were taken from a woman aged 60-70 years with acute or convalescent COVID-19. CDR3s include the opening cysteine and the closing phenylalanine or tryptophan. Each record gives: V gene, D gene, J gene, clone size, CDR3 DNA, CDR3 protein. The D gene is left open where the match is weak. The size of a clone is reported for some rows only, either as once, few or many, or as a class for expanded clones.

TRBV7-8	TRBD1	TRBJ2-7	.	TGTGCCAGCAGCGAGGGACAGGGCCCTTACGAGCAGTACTTC	CASSEGQGPYEQYF
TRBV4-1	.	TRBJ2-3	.	TGCGCCAGCCGCGACAGTGCCACAGATACGCAGTATTTT	CASRDSATDTQYF
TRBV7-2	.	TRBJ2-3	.	TGTGCCAGCAGCAATCGCGGGTTCACAGATACGCAGTATTTT	CASSNRGFTDTQYF
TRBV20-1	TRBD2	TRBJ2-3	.	TGCAGTGCTAGTTCTAGCGGGGGGACAGATACGCAGTATTTT	CSASSSGGTDTQYF
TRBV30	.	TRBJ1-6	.	TGTGCCTGTAGGGGACTTCCGAATTCACCCCTCCACTTT	CACRGLPNSPLHF
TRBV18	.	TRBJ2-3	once	TGTGCCAGCTCACCAGAGGAGGCGGATACGCAGTATTTT	CASSPEEADTQYF
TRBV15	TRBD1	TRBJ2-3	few	TGTGCCACCAGCTCCCGACAGGGACCGGATACGCAGTATTTT	CATSSRQGPDTQYF
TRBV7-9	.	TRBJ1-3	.	TGTGCCAGCAGCTTAGATCCGGGAAACACCATATATTTT	CASSLDPGNTIYF
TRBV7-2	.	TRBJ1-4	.	TGTGCCAGCAGTTTCCAAGCTAGTGATGAAAAACTGTTTTTT	CASSFQASDEKLFF
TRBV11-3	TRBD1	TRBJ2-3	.	TGTGCCAGCAGCACAGGACAGGGAGCAGATACGCAGTATTTT	CASSTGQGADTQYF
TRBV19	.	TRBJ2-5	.	TGTGCCAGTAGTGCCGGGACTTATTTTGGGGAGACCCAGTACTTC	CASSAGTYFGETQYF
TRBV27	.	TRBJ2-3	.	TGTGCCAGCAGAGCTCGGGGAAGCACAGATACGCAGTATTTT	CASRARGSTDTQYF
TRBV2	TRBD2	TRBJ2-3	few	TGTGCCAGCAGAGGACTAGGGGCGAGCACAGATACGCAGTATTTT	CASRGLGASTDTQYF
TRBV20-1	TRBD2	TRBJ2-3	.	TGCAGTGCTAGTTCCGTTCGGGGGGGGCAGGGTACGCAGTATTTT	CSASSVRGGQGTQYF
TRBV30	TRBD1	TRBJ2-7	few	TGTGCCTTCACCCGGGGCGGACAGGGGCTCTACGAGCAGTACTTC	CAFTRGGQGLYEQYF
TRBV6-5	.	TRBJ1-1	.	TGTGCCAGCAGTCACCATACAGGGAAGGTTGAAGCTTTCTTT	CASSHHTGKVEAFF
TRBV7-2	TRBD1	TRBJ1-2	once	TGTGCCAGCAGCCCTACCGGGACAGGGGTTAACTATGGCTACACCTTC	CASSPTGTGVNYGYTF
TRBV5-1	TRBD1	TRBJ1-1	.	TGCGCCAGCAGCCTGAGGACAGGGGGAACTGAAGCTTTCTTT	CASSLRTGGTEAFF
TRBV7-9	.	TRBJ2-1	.	TGTGCCAGCAGCCAAGGTACGCGGGGCGAGCAGTTCTTC	CASSQGTRGEQFF
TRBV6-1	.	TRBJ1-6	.	TGTGCCAGCAGTGAGCGGAGCTCCTATAATTCACCCCTCCACTTT	CASSERSSYNSPLHF
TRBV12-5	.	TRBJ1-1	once	TGTGCTAGTGGTTCGGGAGAGGAAGCTTTCTTT	CASGSGEEAFF
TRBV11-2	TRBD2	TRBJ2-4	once	TGTGCCAGCACCCTGGGGGGGGGAGTAGCCAAAAACATTCAGTACTTC	CASTLGGGVAKNIQYF
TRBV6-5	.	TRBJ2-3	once	TGTGCCAGCAAACTAACTCGTAGCACAGATACGCAGTATTTT	CASKLTRSTDTQYF
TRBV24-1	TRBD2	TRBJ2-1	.	TGTGCCACCAGTGACGTTCCGGGACTAGCGGGGGGGCTCATGACCAATGAGCAGTTCTTC	CATSDVPGLAGGLMTNEQFF
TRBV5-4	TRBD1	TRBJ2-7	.	TGTGCCAGCAGCTCCCGGGGACAGTCCTACGAGCAGTACTTC	CASSSRGQSYEQYF
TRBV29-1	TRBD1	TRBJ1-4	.	TGCAGCGTTGGGGGGACAGCCTATGAAAAACTGTTTTTT	CSVGGTAYEKLFF
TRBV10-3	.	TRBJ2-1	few	TGTGCCATCAGTGAGGCAGGGGACGAGGTGCAGTTCTTC	CAISEAGDEVQFF
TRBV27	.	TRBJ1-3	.	TGTGCCAGCAGTTTAAGGGGTGGAGGAAACACCATATATTTT	CASSLRGGGNTIYF
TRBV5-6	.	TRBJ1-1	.	TGTGCCAGCAGCTTGTTAGTGAACACTGAAGCTTTCTTT	CASSLLVNTEAFF
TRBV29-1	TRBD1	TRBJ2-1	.	TGCAGCGTTGAAGGGACAGGGTTCGAGCAGTTCTTC	CSVEGTGFEQFF
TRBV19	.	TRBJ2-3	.	TGTGCCAGTAGCAGTCGACAGGGACTTGGGGATACGCAGTATTTT	CASSSRQGLGDTQYF
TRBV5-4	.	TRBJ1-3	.	TGTGCCAGCGGTCTCGGGTCTGGAAACACCATATATTTT	CASGLGSGNTIYF
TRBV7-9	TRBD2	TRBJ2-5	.	TGTGCCAGCAGCCTACTAGCGGGGCAAGAGACCCAGTACTTC	CASSLLAGQETQYF
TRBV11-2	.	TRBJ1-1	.	TGTGCCAGCAGCTTACAGACTTCGAACACTGAAGCTTTCTTT	CASSLQTSNTEAFF
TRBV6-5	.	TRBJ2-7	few	TGTGCCAGCAGTTGGGGGCCCTACTACGAGCAGTACTTC	CASSWGPYYEQYF
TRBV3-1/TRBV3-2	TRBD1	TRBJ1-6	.	TGTGCCAGCAGCTTAGCGACAGGGCAGAACTCACCCCTCCACTTT	CASSLATGQNSPLHF
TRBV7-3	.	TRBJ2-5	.	TGTGCCAGCAGCTCTTCGTACCAAGAGACCCAGTACTTC	CASSSSYQETQYF
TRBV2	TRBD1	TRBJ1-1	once	TGTGCCGGACAGGGTATTTACGGGGTGAACACTGAAGCTTTCTTT	CAGQGIYGVNTEAFF
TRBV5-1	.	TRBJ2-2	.	TGCGCCAGCAGCTTGGAGCAGAACACCGGGGAGCTGTTTTTT	CASSLEQNTGELFF
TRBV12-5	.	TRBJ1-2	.	TGTGCTAGTGGTTGGGAAAACAGGGTCACCTTC	CASGWENRVTF
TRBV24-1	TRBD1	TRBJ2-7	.	TGTGCCACCCCTCCGGGACAGGGCTCCTACGAGCAGTACTTC	CATPPGQGSYEQYF
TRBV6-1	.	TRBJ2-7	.	TGTGCCAGCAGTGAAGCCCTCCAGTATAACGAGCAGTACTTC	CASSEALQYNEQYF
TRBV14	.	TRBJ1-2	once	TGTGCCAGCAGCCAAGCAGGCGTTAACTATGGCTACACCTTC	CASSQAGVNYGYTF
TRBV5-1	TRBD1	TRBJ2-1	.	TGCGCCAGCAGCTCTACAGGGGTAGGGCATGAGCAGTTCTTC	CASSSTGVGHEQFF
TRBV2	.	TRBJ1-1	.	TGTGCCAGCGAGGGGCAGGGGATAGGGACTGAAGCTTTCTTT	CASEGQGIGTEAFF
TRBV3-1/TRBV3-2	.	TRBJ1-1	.	TGTGCCAGCAGCCAAAATTGGGGCGGCGGGGGGACTGAAGCTTTCTTT	CASSQNWGGGGTEAFF
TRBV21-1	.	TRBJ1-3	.	TGTGCCAGCAGCAAAGGGGAGGTGGGCAGCTGCTCTGGAAACACCATATATTTT	CASSKGEVGSCSGNTIYF
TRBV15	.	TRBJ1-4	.	TGTGCCACCAGCGACCGGGTTCTTAATGAAAAACTGTTTTTT	CATSDRVLNEKLFF
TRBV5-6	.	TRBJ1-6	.	TGTGCCAGCAGCTTTTGGACTGCGGATAATTCACCCCTCCACTTT	CASSFWTADNSPLHF
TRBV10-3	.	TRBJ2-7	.	TGTGCCATCAGTGAGTCGACAGGAGCCTACGAGCAGTACTTC	CAISESTGAYEQYF